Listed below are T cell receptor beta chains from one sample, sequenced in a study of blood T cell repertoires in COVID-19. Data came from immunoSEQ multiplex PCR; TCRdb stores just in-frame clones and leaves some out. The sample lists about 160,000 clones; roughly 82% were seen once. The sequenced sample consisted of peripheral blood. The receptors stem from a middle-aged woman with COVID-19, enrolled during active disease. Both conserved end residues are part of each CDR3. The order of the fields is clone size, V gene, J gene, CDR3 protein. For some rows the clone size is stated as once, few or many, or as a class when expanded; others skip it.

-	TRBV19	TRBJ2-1	CASSVTGEVFDEQFF
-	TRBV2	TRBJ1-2	CASRVTGSNGYTF
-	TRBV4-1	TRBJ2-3	CASSQTSVGTDTQYF
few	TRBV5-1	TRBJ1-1	CASSRGDRGSEEAFF
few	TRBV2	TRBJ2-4	CASSDRTGKNIQYF
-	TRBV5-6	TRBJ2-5	CAKLGDRKETQYF
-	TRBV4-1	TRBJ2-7	CASSQSPGDSYEQYF
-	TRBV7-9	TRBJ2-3	CASSLVGAGGTDTQYF
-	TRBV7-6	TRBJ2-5	CASSRSGTQETQYF
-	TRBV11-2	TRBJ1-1	CASSPVGTKYAEAFF
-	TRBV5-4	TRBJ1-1	CASSLNIQGRVEAFF
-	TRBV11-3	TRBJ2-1	CASSSQGQYNEQFF
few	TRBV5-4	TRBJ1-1	CASSGSPFTNTEAFF
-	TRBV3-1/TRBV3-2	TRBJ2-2	CASSQDIGNTGELFF
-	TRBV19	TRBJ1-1	CASSIGTVEAFF
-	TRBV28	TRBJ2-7	CASSLGSGTTYEQYF
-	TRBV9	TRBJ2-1	CASSVEAGGPYEQFF
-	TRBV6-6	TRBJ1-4	CASKARVSNEKLFF
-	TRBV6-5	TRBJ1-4	CASSTQGGWVEKLFF
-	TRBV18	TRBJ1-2	CASSPPGDQIYGYTF
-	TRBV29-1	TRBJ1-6	CSAQQGADSPLHF
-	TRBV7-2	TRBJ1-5	CASSLLTRNQPQHF
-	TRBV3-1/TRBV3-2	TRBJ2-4	CASSQEPVTGAKNIQYF
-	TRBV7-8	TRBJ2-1	CASSLEGSAHSRGHNEQFF
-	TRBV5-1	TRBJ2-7	CASSLTGGAYEQYF
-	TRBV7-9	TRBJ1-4	CATSTGIDEKLFF
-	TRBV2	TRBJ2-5	CASNQPGQGETQYF
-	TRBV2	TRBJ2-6	CASSERQSGANVLTF
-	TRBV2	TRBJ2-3	CASSDVQSTDTQYF
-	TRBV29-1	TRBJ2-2	CSVVEAGELFF
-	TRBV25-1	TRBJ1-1	CASSLDRGLRTEAFF
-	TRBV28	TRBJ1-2	CASSLLNYGYTF
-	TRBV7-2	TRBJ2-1	CASSPRAREFGHSYNEQFF
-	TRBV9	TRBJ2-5	CASSVAGGAGETQYF
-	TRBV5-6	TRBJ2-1	CASSAGLAGWNEQFF
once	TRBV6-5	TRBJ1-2	CAAAGELYGYTF
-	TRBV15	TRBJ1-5	CATSRVAGVQPQHF
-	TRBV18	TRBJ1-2	CASSPRRTGDLGYTF
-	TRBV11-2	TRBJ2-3	CASSSQGTSTDTQYF
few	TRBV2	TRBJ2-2	CASSEAAPGPPGTGELFF
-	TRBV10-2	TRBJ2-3	CASSAADTQYF
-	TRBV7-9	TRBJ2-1	CASSPKLAGAYNEQFF
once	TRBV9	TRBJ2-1	CASGAGNVDEQFF
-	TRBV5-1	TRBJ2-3	CASSPGTGNTDTQYF
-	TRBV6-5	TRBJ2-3	CASSYDPTRATQYF
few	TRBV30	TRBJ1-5	CAWSALSGNQPQHF
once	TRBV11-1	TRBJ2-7	CASSRQRTYEQYF
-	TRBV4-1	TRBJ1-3	CASSQVDGGWGNTIYF
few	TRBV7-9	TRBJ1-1	CASSFAGMNTEAFF
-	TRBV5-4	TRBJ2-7	CASSLAPGQGGYEQYF
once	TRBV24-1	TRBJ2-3	CATRGAGDTQYF
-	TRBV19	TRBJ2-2	CASTGLVALGELFF
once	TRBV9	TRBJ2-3	CASSETLGDTQYF